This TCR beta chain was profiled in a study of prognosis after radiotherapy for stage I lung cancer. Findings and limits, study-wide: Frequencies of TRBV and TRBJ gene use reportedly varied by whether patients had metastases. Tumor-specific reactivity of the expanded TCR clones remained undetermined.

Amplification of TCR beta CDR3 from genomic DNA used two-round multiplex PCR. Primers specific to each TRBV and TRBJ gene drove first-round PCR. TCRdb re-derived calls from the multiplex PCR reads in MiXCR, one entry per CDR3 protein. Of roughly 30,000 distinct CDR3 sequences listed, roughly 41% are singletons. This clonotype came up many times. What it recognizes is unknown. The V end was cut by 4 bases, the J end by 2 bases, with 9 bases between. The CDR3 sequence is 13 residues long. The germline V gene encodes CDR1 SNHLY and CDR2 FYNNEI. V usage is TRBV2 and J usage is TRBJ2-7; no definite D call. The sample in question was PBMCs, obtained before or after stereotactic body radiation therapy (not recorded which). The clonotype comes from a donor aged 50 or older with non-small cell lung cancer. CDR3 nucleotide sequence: TGTGCCAGCAGTGGTTATCCGCCCTACGAGCAGTACTTC. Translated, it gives CASSGYPPYEQYF. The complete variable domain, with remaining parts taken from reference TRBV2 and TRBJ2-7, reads EPEVTQTPSHQVTQMGQEVILRCVPISNHLYFYWYRQILGQKVEFLVSFYNNEISEKSEIFDDQFSVERPDGSNFTLKIRSTKLEDSAMYFCASSGYPPYEQYFGPGTRLTVT.